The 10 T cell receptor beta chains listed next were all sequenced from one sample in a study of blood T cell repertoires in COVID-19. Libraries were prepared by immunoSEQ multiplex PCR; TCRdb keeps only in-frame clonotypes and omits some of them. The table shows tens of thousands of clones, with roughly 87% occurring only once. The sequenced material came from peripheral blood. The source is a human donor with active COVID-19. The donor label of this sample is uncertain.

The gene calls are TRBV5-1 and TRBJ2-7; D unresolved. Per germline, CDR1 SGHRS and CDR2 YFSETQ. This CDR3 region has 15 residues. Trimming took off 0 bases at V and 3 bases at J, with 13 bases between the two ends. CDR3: CASSLEAGLSYEQYF. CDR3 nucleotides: TGCGCCAGCAGCTTGGAGGCAGGCCTAAGCTACGAGCAGTACTTC. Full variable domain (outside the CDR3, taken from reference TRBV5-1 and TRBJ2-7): KAGVTQTPRYLIKTRGQQVTLSCSPISGHRSVSWYQQTPGQGLQFLFEYFSETQRNKGNFPGRFSGRQFSNSRSEMNVSTLELGDSALYLCASSLEAGLSYEQYFGPGTRLTVT.

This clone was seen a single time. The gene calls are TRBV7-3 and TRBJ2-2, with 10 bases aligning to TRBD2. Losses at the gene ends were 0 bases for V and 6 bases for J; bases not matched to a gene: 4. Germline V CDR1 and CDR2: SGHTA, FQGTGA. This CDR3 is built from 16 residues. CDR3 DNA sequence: TGTGCCAGCAGCTTAACGGGACTAGCGATGGCCGGGGAGCTGTTTTTT. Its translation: CASSLTGLAMAGELFF.

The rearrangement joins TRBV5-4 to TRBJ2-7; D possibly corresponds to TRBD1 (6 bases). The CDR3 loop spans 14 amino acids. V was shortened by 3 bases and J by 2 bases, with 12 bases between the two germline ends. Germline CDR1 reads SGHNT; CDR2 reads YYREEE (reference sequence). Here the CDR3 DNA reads TGTGCCAGCAGCTGGGGAAAGGGGGCCTACGAGCAGTACTTC. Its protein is CASSWGKGAYEQYF. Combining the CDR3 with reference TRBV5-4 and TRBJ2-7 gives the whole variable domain ETGVTQSPTHLIKTRGQQVTLRCSSQSGHNTVSWYQQALGQGPQFIFQYYREEENGRGNFPPRFSGLQFPNYSSELNVNALELDDSALYLCASSWGKGAYEQYFGPGTRLTVT.

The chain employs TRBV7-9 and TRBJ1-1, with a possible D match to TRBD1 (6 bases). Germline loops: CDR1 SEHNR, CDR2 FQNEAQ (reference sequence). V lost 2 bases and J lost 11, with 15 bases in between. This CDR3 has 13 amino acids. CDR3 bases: TGTGCCAGCAGCTTACTCAGGGCTCAGGGGGCTTTCTTT. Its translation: CASSLLRAQGAFF.

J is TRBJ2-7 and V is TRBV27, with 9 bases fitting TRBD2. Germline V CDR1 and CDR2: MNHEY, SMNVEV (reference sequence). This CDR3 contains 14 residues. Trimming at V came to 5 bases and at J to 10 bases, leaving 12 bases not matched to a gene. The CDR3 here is CASSPGLAHSHQYF. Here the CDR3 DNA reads TGTGCCAGCAGTCCGGGACTAGCCCATAGTCACCAGTACTTC.

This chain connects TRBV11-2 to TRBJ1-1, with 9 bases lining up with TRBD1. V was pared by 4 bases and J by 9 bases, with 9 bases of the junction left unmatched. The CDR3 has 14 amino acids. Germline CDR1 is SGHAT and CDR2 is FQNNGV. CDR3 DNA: TGTGCCAGCAGCTCCACGAGGGACAGGGTGAAAGCTTTCTTT. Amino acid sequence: CASSSTRDRVKAFF.

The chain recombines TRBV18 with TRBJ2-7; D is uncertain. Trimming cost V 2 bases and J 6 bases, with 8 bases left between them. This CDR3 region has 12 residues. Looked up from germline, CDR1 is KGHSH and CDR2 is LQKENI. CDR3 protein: CASSPSEREQYF. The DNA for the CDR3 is TGTGCCAGCTCACCAAGTGAGCGCGAGCAGTACTTC.

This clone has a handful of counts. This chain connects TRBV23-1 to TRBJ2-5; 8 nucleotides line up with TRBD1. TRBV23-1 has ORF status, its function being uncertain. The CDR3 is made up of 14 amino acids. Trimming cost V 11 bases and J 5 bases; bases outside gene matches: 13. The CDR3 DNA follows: TGCGCCGGAACCCGACAGGGGACGAGGGAGACCCAGTACTTC. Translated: CAGTRQGTRETQYF.

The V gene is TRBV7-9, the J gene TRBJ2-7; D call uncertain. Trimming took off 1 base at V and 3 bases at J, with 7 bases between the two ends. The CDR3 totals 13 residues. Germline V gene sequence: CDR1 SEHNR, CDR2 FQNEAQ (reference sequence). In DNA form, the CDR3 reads TGTGCCAGCAGCTTAGAACTCCGCTACGAGCAGTACTTC. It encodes CASSLELRYEQYF.

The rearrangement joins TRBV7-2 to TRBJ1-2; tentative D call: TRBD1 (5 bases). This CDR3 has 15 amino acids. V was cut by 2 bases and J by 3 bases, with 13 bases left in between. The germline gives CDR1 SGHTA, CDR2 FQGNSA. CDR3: CASSLFMGGYYGYTF. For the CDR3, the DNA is TGTGCCAGCAGCTTATTTATGGGGGGATACTATGGCTACACCTTC.